Presented here are 7 T cell receptor beta chains from one specimen sequenced in a study of cytomegalovirus exposure and HLA in healthy donors. PCR employed 60 Vbeta and 13 Jbeta primers. Clones were sequenced by immunoSEQ multiplex PCR, and TCRdb holds only the in-frame ones, with some missing. The data show some 190,000 clones, with roughly 80% seen just once and around 1.6% held by the top ten. Sequencing input: PBMCs. These receptor sequences come from a woman under 30 in good health and CMV-seronegative.

The CDR3 here is CATSTSGGSYEQYF. The DNA for the CDR3 is TGCGCCACCTCGACTAGCGGCGGCTCCTACGAGCAGTACTTC. This chain joins TRBV10-2 and TRBJ2-7; the match to TRBD2 covers 9 bases. V shed 10 bases and J 0 bases; nucleotides not matched to a gene: 7. Germline V CDR1 and CDR2: WSHSY, SAAADI. This CDR3 has 14 amino acids.

The rearrangement uses TRBV4-1 and TRBJ1-5; TRBD1 agrees at 7 bases. Looked up from germline, CDR1 is MGHRA and CDR2 is YSYEKL. The CDR3 contains 15 residues. V was clipped by 0 bases and J by 1 base; unmatched bases: 0. The DNA of the CDR3 is TGCGCCAGCAGCCAAGACAGGGGGAGCAATCAGCCCCAGCATTTT. Its protein product is CASSQDRGSNQPQHF.

The V call is TRBV9, the J call TRBJ2-7, with 10 bases matching TRBD1. Germline CDR1 and CDR2: SGDLS and YYNGEE. The CDR3 has 14 amino acids. With V trimmed by 2 bases and J by 4 bases, 3 bases remained unmatched. The CDR3 sequence is CASSVRTGGYEQYF. The CDR3 DNA sequence: TGTGCCAGCAGCGTCAGGACAGGGGGGTACGAGCAGTACTTC.

This clone showed up just once. The chain carries TRBV11-2 and TRBJ1-4; D call uncertain. The V gene's germline CDR1 is SGHAT and CDR2 FQNNGV. There are 17 residues in the CDR3. Trimming pared 1 base from V and 0 bases from J, leaving 12 bases between. In DNA, the CDR3 is TGTGCCAGCAGCTTAGTTGTCCAGATCCCAACTAATGAAAAACTGTTTTTT. The encoded protein is CASSLVVQIPTNEKLFF.

The CDR3 spells CATSQGLKTNEKLFF. The CDR3 DNA follows: TGTGCCACCAGCCAGGGACTTAAAACTAATGAAAAACTGTTTTTT. The genes are TRBV15 and TRBJ1-4; tentatively, D is TRBD1 (5 bases). Germline CDR1 and CDR2: LNHNV and YYDKDF (reference sequence). The V end was cut by 5 bases, the J end by 1 base, with 11 bases between. The CDR3 covers 15 residues.

Only a few counts were recorded for this clone. The chain employs TRBV5-1 and TRBJ1-4; 7 bases line up with TRBD1. Germline loops: CDR1 SGHRS, CDR2 YFSETQ. V dropped 4 bases and J dropped 3; count of bases not matched to a gene: 9. CDR3 size: 16 residues. In DNA, the CDR3 is TGCGCCAGCAGCATAGGACAGGCCAGGGCTAATGAAAAACTGTTTTTT. Translated, it gives CASSIGQARANEKLFF.

V and J are TRBV29-1 and TRBJ2-7, with 9 bases aligning to TRBD2. Trimming removed 5 bases from V and 5 bases from J; junction bases left unmatched: 10. The CDR3 spans 14 residues. CDR1 and CDR2 (germline): SQVTM, ANQGSEA. The CDR3 region has the DNA TGCAGCGTTCCCCGAGGTAGCGGGGGCGACGAGCAGTACTTC. It encodes CSVPRGSGGDEQYF.